Following are 30 T cell receptor beta chains from one sample sequenced in a study of molecular identifiers for immune sequencing clone quantification. A single record per CDR3 protein comes from TCRdb applying MiXCR to the PCR reads. The sample holds 550,000 to 750,000 distinct CDR3 sequences, 20% seen once. The sequencing sample was made of naive CD8+ T cells from blood, with Jurkat cell RNA spiked in. Subset here: FACS-sorted CD8+CD4-CCR7+CD45RA+ naive T cells. Source of these receptors: a human donor in good health. Some libraries in this study had Jurkat cell RNA spiked in.

This chain uses TRBV7-8 with TRBJ1-1; TRBD1 might be the D (5 bases). The V gene lost 4 bases and the J gene lost 0 bases, with 18 bases spanning the gap. Germline values: CDR1 SGHVS, CDR2 FQNEAQ. The CDR3 is 17 residues long. CDR3 sequence reads: CASSSAAGEGLNTEAFF. The CDR3 nucleotides read TGTGCCAGCAGCTCAGCGGCGGGGGAGGGCTTGAACACTGAAGCTTTCTTT.

This clonotype has just one count. The junction and the germline gene differ at one end; a read error may be behind it. The chain employs TRBV20-1 and TRBJ2-3; the match to TRBD2 covers 10 bases. Germline assignment: CDR1 DFQATT and CDR2 SNEGSKA (reference sequence). The CDR3 spans 18 residues. The CDR3: CSARGGLAGAVGTDTQYF. Here the CDR3 DNA reads TGCAGCGCTAGAGGGGGGCTAGCGGGAGCGGTCGGCACAGATACGCAGTATTTT.

As to this clonotype: A much larger clone is a single base away; this may be a read error. This rearrangement joins TRBV27 to TRBJ2-3; D perhaps matches TRBD2 (5 bases). The germline CDR1 and CDR2 sequences are MNHEY and SMNVEV (reference sequence). Between the trimmed V and J ends, which lost 4 bases and 3 bases, there was a span of 14 bases. The CDR3 consists of 15 residues. CDR3 sequence: CASSSLGSWTDTQYF. The CDR3 region has the DNA TGTGCCAGCAGTTCCTTGGGGAGCTGGACAGATACGCAGTATTTT.

This clonotype was recorded many times. The chain has TRBV20-1 and TRBJ2-2; maybe TRBD2 (5 bases). Trimming pared 6 bases from V and 3 bases from J, leaving 11 bases between. The V gene's germline CDR1 is DFQATT and CDR2 SNEGSKA (reference sequence). The length of the CDR3 is 13 residues. The CDR3, as DNA: TGCAGTGCAAAGGACGGGGACACCGGGGAGCTGTTTTTT. It yields the protein CSAKDGDTGELFF.

Notes on this clonotype: A much more abundant neighbour one base away suggests this may be a read error. The chain links TRBV7-9 to TRBJ1-1, with 7 bases identical to TRBD1. Germline assignment: CDR1 SEHNR and CDR2 FQNEAQ (reference sequence). The CDR3 has 15 residues. Here the CDR3 DNA reads TGTGCCGGCAGCTCAACAGGGGCCCTTTTCGCTGAAGCTTTCTTT. As protein: CAGSSTGALFAEAFF. Filled out from reference TRBV7-9 and TRBJ1-1, the complete variable domain reads DTGVSQNPRHKITKRGQNVTFRCDPISEHNRLYWYRQTLGQGPEFLTYFQNEAQLEKSRLLSDRFSAERPKGSFSTLEIQRTEQGDSAMYLCAGSSTGALFAEAFFGQGTRLTVV.

This clonotype was observed at least ten times. The J gene is TRBJ1-4, the V gene TRBV9; no clear D gene. In germline, CDR1 is SGDLS, CDR2 YYNGEE. V was pared by 1 base and J by 0 bases, with 4 bases between. This CDR3 contains 14 residues. CDR3 loop: CASSVSATNEKLFF. Here the CDR3 DNA reads TGTGCCAGCAGCGTAAGTGCAACTAATGAAAAACTGTTTTTT.

This clonotype was found a few times. The rearrangement links TRBV3-1 to TRBJ2-5, with TRBD1 identical over 10 bases. Germline loops: CDR1 LGHDT, CDR2 YNNKEL (reference sequence). This CDR3 spans 14 amino acids. V lost 5 bases to trimming and J lost 3 bases; unmatched junction nucleotides: 3. In DNA form, the CDR3 reads TGTGCCAGCAGCGGACAGGGGGAAGAAGAGACCCAGTACTTC. Amino acids: CASSGQGEEETQYF.

The sample holds many counts of this clonotype. This chain links TRBV4-1 with TRBJ2-7; 9 bases align to TRBD1. The CDR3 sequence is 14 residues long. V lost 5 bases and J lost 4; bases outside the gene matches: 6. The germline V gene encodes CDR1 MGHRA and CDR2 YSYEKL. This CDR3 reads CASSYPGQGYEQYF. CDR3 DNA: TGCGCCAGCAGCTACCCGGGACAGGGTTACGAGCAGTACTTC.

As for this clonotype: This sequence may be a read error, since a much larger clone differs from it by one base. This chain joins TRBV11-2 and TRBJ2-1; 8 bases agree with TRBD2. Germline values: CDR1 SGHAT, CDR2 FQNNGV. CDR3 length: 14 residues. The CDR3 DNA follows: TGTGCCGGCAGCTTTGAGCGGGAGATAACTGAGCAGTTCTTC. Residues: CAGSFEREITEQFF.

This chain connects TRBV12-3 or TRBV12-4 to TRBJ2-1; tentatively, D is TRBD2 (7 bases). Deletions cut 3 bases from V and 7 bases from J, with 16 bases between. The CDR3 sequence is 15 residues long. The chain's CDR3 is CASSFWGGGPNEQFF. The CDR3, as DNA: TGTGCCAGCAGTTTTTGGGGGGGGGGCCCAAATGAGCAGTTCTTC.

This clonotype has ten or more counts. V and J are TRBV6-2 or TRBV6-3 and TRBJ1-5; D perhaps matches TRBD1 (5 bases). The CDR3 has 15 residues. Trimming pared 6 bases from V and 0 bases from J, leaving 12 bases between. Germline V gives CDR1 MNHEY, CDR2 SVGEGT. Written as DNA, the CDR3 is TGTGCCAGCAGACGGGACGTAGATAGCAATCAGCCCCAGCATTTT. Translation: CASRRDVDSNQPQHF.

The chain combines TRBV4-1 with TRBJ2-7; possible D gene TRBD1, 5 bases. V shed 7 bases and J shed 2 bases, with 12 bases lying between them. There are 13 residues in the CDR3. Germline V gene lookup returns CDR1 MGHRA and CDR2 YSYEKL. CDR3 residues: CASTGDSTYEQYF. The CDR3, as DNA: TGCGCCAGCACGGGTGACAGTACCTACGAGCAGTACTTC.

Worth noting for this clonotype: It may be a read error: a sequence one base away is much more abundant. The chain joins TRBV6-1 to TRBJ2-7, with no clear D. The germline CDR1 and CDR2 sequences are MNHNS and SASEGT. Trimming cost V 7 bases and J 3 bases, with 16 bases left between them. This CDR3 is built from 14 residues. CDR3 residues: CASKALHGNYEQYF. The CDR3, as DNA: TGTGCCAGCAAGGCACTGCACGGAAACTACGAGCAGTACTTC.

In this sample, this clonotype turned up a few times. A read error is possible here, since a much larger clone lies one base away. This chain joins TRBV29-1 and TRBJ1-2, with 7 nucleotides matching TRBD1. Losses at the gene ends were 7 bases for V and 6 bases for J; bases not matched to a gene: 5. The CDR3 has 11 residues. The germline CDR1 and CDR2 sequences are SQVTM and ANQGSEA. CDR3: CSADRANGYTF. The CDR3 DNA is TGCAGCGCTGACAGGGCGAATGGCTACACCTTC. The full variable domain, in which reference TRBV29-1 and TRBJ1-2 provide the parts outside the CDR3, is SAVISQKPSRDICQRGTSLTIQCQVDSQVTMMFWYRQQPGQSLTLIATANQGSEATYESGFVIDKFPISRPNLTFSTLTVSNMSPEDSSIYLCSADRANGYTFGSGTRLTVV.

This clonotype was found a few times. This sequence joins TRBV4-1 and TRBJ2-6; D not certain. The V gene lost 3 bases and the J gene lost 2 bases, with 8 bases spanning the gap. The CDR3 covers 15 residues. Germline CDR1 reads MGHRA; CDR2 reads YSYEKL. The CDR3 loop reads CASSHELAGANVLTF. For the CDR3, the DNA is TGCGCCAGCAGCCACGAACTGGCTGGGGCCAACGTCCTGACTTTC.

This clonotype has at least ten counts. This rearrangement joins TRBV10-3 to TRBJ2-7; D gene uncertain. Germline V gene data show CDR1 as ENHRY and CDR2 as SYGVKD. V lost 11 bases, J lost 4 bases, and 9 bases lay in between. This CDR3 contains 10 residues. CDR3 coding DNA: TGTGCCGCCGGATCGTACGAGCAGTACTTC. Translation: CAAGSYEQYF.

This clonotype was counted at least ten times. The J gene is TRBJ2-7, the V gene TRBV6-5; D gene unclear. The length of the CDR3 is 11 residues. V was cut by 6 bases and J by 3 bases, with 6 bases left in between. From germline, CDR1 is MNHEY and CDR2 SVGAGI. The CDR3 region is CASSRNYEQYF. As DNA, the CDR3 is TGTGCCAGCAGCCGCAACTACGAGCAGTACTTC.

CDR3 nucleotide sequence: TGTGCCACCAGCAGAGGGCACGGAGTAGATACGCAGTATTTT. It yields the protein CATSRGHGVDTQYF. The rearrangement joins TRBV15 to TRBJ2-3; D not resolved. The germline V and J ends were trimmed by 1 base and 5 bases, with 10 bases remaining between them. This CDR3 has 14 amino acids. The germline CDR1 and CDR2 sequences are LNHNV and YYDKDF (reference sequence).

V is TRBV7-6 and J is TRBJ2-1; maybe TRBD1 (6 bases). The CDR3 contains 15 residues. Germline V gene lookup returns CDR1 SGHVS and CDR2 FNYEAQ. Trimming took 5 bases from V and 6 from J, leaving 17 bases between them. The CDR3 reads CASSPRPGTPNEQFF. As DNA, the CDR3 is TGTGCCAGCAGCCCCCGACCCGGGACACCCAATGAGCAGTTCTTC. Full variable domain (missing parts from reference TRBV7-6 and TRBJ2-1): GAGVSQSPRYKVTKRGQDVALRCDPISGHVSLYWYRQALGQGPEFLTYFNYEAQQDKSGLPNDRFSAERPEGSISTLTIQRTEQRDSAMYRCASSPRPGTPNEQFFGPGTRLTVL.

In its sample, this clonotype was seen many times. The chain carries TRBV5-4 and TRBJ1-1; TRBD1 might be the D (5 bases). CDR3 length: 14 residues. Germline V gene lookup returns CDR1 SGHNT and CDR2 YYREEE (reference sequence). The V gene lost 4 bases and the J gene lost 3 bases, with 13 bases spanning the gap. The CDR3 loop is CASSLEPGDTEAFF. The CDR3 coding sequence is TGTGCCAGCAGCCTAGAACCGGGGGACACTGAAGCTTTCTTT.

This clonotype was detected ten times or more. The gene calls are TRBV27 and TRBJ2-3; D remains unclear. CDR1 is MNHEY and CDR2 is SMNVEV in the germline V gene (reference sequence). The CDR3 sequence is 11 residues long. V was shortened by 10 bases and J by 6 bases, with 11 bases between the two germline ends. The CDR3: CATKVRDTQYF. DNA of the CDR3: TGTGCCACCAAGGTACGGGATACGCAGTATTTT.

This clonotype appeared many times. This chain connects TRBV3-1 to TRBJ2-7, with D perhaps TRBD1 (6 bases). Trimming removed 4 bases at V and 6 bases at J, with 25 bases between. This CDR3 contains 17 residues. CDR1 and CDR2 from the germline V gene are LGHDT and YNNKEL (reference sequence). The CDR3: CASSPRPALTTGPEQYF. The CDR3 nucleotides are TGTGCCAGCAGCCCCCGGCCTGCGCTAACGACAGGTCCCGAGCAGTACTTC.

This clonotype was seen a few times. The CDR3 is CAAAPGPGVYEQFF. The CDR3 coding sequence is TGTGCCGCCGCCCCGGGGCCGGGCGTCTATGAGCAGTTCTTC. This chain links TRBV6-5 with TRBJ2-1, with D perhaps given as TRBD1 or TRBD2 (5 bases each). The V and J ends lost 11 bases and 8 bases respectively, with 22 bases between them. This CDR3 comprises 14 residues. Germline V gives CDR1 MNHEY, CDR2 SVGAGI.

This clonotype showed up just a few times. The genes are TRBV28 and TRBJ2-7, with D possibly TRBD1 on 6 matching bases. The V end lost 4 bases, the J end lost 3 bases, and 10 bases lay between the germline ends. Germline V gene data show CDR1 as MDHEN and CDR2 as SYDVKM. This CDR3 is built from 13 residues. The chain's CDR3 is CASSSKQGYEQYF. CDR3 DNA: TGTGCCAGCAGTTCGAAACAGGGCTACGAGCAGTACTTC.

V and J are TRBV4-3 and TRBJ2-4; D is undetermined. Trimming stripped 0 bases from V and 0 bases from J, with 12 bases between. CDR1 is LGHNA, CDR2 YSLEER, per germline. The CDR3 has 17 amino acids. As DNA, the CDR3 is TGCGCCAGCAGCCAAGATCGTCTTACTATAGCCAAAAACATTCAGTACTTC. Translation: CASSQDRLTIAKNIQYF.

This clonotype was recorded many times. The chain couples TRBV28 to TRBJ2-6; no clear D gene. Trimming pared 4 bases from V and 0 bases from J, leaving 10 bases between. Germline lookup yields CDR1 MDHEN and CDR2 SYDVKM. CDR3 length: 16 residues. This chain's CDR3 is CASSSLVYSGANVLTF. The CDR3 DNA reads as TGTGCCAGCAGTTCCCTGGTCTACTCTGGGGCCAACGTCCTGACTTTC. Full variable domain (rest looked up from reference TRBV28 and TRBJ2-6): DVKVTQSSRYLVKRTGEKVFLECVQDMDHENMFWYRQDPGLGLRLIYFSYDVKMKEKGDIPEGYSVSREKKERFSLILESASTNQTSMYLCASSSLVYSGANVLTFGAGSRLTVL.

This clonotype was counted many times. The rearrangement uses TRBV4-2 and TRBJ2-1; TRBD2 might be the D (5 bases). Germline V gene data show CDR1 as LGHNA and CDR2 as YNFKEQ. V gave up 3 bases and J gave up 8 bases, with 8 bases separating them. The CDR3 extends over 12 amino acids. This CDR3 is CASSHVGDEQFF. The CDR3 bases are TGTGCCAGCAGCCATGTCGGGGATGAGCAGTTCTTC.

As concerns this clonotype: A much larger clone sits a single nucleotide away, making a read error possible. The gene calls are TRBV7-3 and TRBJ2-1, with D perhaps matching TRBD2 (6 bases). Germline V CDR1 and CDR2: SGHTA, FQGTGA. The CDR3 runs 15 residues. The CDR3 is CASILTSGQRGEQFF. The CDR3 region has the DNA TGTGCCAGCATCTTAACAAGCGGGCAACGGGGTGAGCAGTTCTTC.

This clonotype was counted many times. The chain carries TRBV6-5 and TRBJ1-2; D uncertain. V gave up 7 bases and J gave up 1 base, with 16 bases separating them. This CDR3 has 15 residues. Germline V gives CDR1 MNHEY, CDR2 SVGAGI. In DNA form, the CDR3 reads TGTGCCAGCAAAGAGAAAAGCGGGGATAACTATGGCTACACCTTC. Residues: CASKEKSGDNYGYTF.

The table lists this clonotype with many counts. The genes are TRBV4-1 and TRBJ2-7; a possible D gene is TRBD1 (5 bases). The germline gives CDR1 MGHRA, CDR2 YSYEKL. The CDR3 totals 15 residues. V shed 2 bases and J shed 1 base, with 12 bases lying between them. The CDR3 DNA is TGCGCCAGCAGCCAATCAGGGTATCTGTCCTACGAGCAGTACTTC. This translates into CASSQSGYLSYEQYF.